The rows below give T cell receptor beta chains drawn from one sample of a study of T cell responses to AZD1222 COVID-19 vaccine. Sequenced by immunoSEQ multiplex PCR; TCRdb stores in-frame clones only, minus some. The sample holds fewer than 200,000 clones, 94% seen once. Specimen: peripheral blood, collected 28 days after the second AZD1222 dose. The receptors here all came from an adult who received the AZD1222 COVID-19 vaccine. CDR3s include the opening cysteine and the closing phenylalanine or tryptophan. D genes are given only for firm matches. Only part of the rows carry a size: once, few, many, or a class if the clone is expanded.

D: TRBD2; V: TRBV7-9; size: .; J: TRBJ2-3; CDR3: CASSFGLAGRADTQYF; DNA: TGTGCCAGCAGCTTCGGACTAGCGGGACGCGCAGATACGCAGTATTTT
D: .; V: TRBV19; size: .; J: TRBJ2-7; CDR3: CASSTGYYEQYF; DNA: TGTGCCAGTTCGACCGGGTACTACGAGCAGTACTTC
D: TRBD1; V: TRBV5-4; size: .; J: TRBJ1-1; CDR3: CASSLPRPGTGVIEAFF; DNA: TGTGCCAGCAGCTTGCCCCGACCCGGGACAGGGGTAATTGAAGCTTTCTTT
D: .; V: TRBV5-1; size: .; J: TRBJ2-2; CDR3: CASSSGRQTGELFF; DNA: TGCGCCAGCAGCAGTGGTCGTCAAACCGGGGAGCTGTTTTTT
D: .; V: TRBV30; size: .; J: TRBJ2-2; CDR3: CAWSGGSNTGELFF; DNA: TGTGCCTGGAGTGGCGGGTCTAACACCGGGGAGCTGTTTTTT
D: TRBD1; V: TRBV19; size: .; J: TRBJ1-5; CDR3: CASSTGGGTALGPQHF; DNA: TGTGCCAGTAGTACCGGCGGGGGGACAGCTTTGGGGCCCCAGCATTTT
D: TRBD1; V: TRBV13; size: .; J: TRBJ1-4; CDR3: CASTSSRDRVSEKLFF; DNA: TGTGCCAGCACCTCGTCACGCGACAGGGTCTCCGAAAAACTGTTTTTT
D: .; V: TRBV7-9; size: .; J: TRBJ1-3; CDR3: CASSPSKARSGNTIYF; DNA: TGTGCCAGCAGCCCGTCTAAGGCCCGCTCTGGAAACACCATATATTTT
D: .; V: TRBV30; size: once; J: TRBJ2-2; CDR3: CAWSVQIVGELFF; DNA: TGTGCCTGGAGTGTACAGATAGTCGGGGAGCTGTTTTTT
D: TRBD2; V: TRBV7-9; size: .; J: TRBJ2-3; CDR3: CASSPLAGGTDTQYF; DNA: TGTGCCAGCAGCCCTCTAGCGGGGGGGACAGATACGCAGTATTTT
D: TRBD1; V: TRBV2; size: few; J: TRBJ1-2; CDR3: CASRGQGPLGGYTF; DNA: TGTGCCAGCAGAGGACAGGGTCCCTTAGGAGGCTACACCTTC
D: .; V: TRBV7-3; size: .; J: TRBJ1-1; CDR3: CASSLQGGMNTEAFF; DNA: TGTGCCAGCAGCTTGCAAGGGGGGATGAACACTGAAGCTTTCTTT
D: TRBD1; V: TRBV27; size: .; J: TRBJ1-2; CDR3: CASSLTGQGSYGYTF; DNA: TGTGCCAGCAGTTTGACGGGACAGGGGAGCTATGGCTACACCTTC
D: .; V: TRBV7-9; size: few; J: TRBJ1-6; CDR3: CASKVEWENSPLHF; DNA: TGTGCCAGCAAAGTGGAGTGGGAGAATTCACCCCTCCACTTT